The text below deals with one T cell receptor beta chain. What it binds is unknown. These data originate in a study of T cell responses to AZD1222 COVID-19 vaccine. Study-wide results and caveats: AZD1222 recipients seropositive at baseline numbered only five to seven. Reportedly, close to half of spike-specific TCRs are directed against unmutated variant regions. Among the donors, most were white British and more were female, and clonal diversity was possibly underestimated.

The CDR3 consists of 14 residues. CDR1 and CDR2 from the germline V gene are SNHLY and FYNNEI. Trimming took off 4 bases at V and 5 bases at J, with 12 bases between the two ends. Profiled with immunoSEQ multiplex PCR; TCRdb holds only in-frame clones, not every one. Of under 200,000 clones listed, around nine tenths were seen once; the top ten hold around 3.6%. Sequenced here: peripheral blood, sampled 28 days after the second dose of the MenACWY control vaccine. This sequence originates from an adult who received the MenACWY meningococcal vaccine as a control. The J gene is TRBJ1-5, the V gene TRBV2; no firm D call. As DNA, the CDR3 is TGTGCCAGCAGTGCGGCCTTACAATATCAGCCCCAGCATTTT. Its protein product is CASSAALQYQPQHF.